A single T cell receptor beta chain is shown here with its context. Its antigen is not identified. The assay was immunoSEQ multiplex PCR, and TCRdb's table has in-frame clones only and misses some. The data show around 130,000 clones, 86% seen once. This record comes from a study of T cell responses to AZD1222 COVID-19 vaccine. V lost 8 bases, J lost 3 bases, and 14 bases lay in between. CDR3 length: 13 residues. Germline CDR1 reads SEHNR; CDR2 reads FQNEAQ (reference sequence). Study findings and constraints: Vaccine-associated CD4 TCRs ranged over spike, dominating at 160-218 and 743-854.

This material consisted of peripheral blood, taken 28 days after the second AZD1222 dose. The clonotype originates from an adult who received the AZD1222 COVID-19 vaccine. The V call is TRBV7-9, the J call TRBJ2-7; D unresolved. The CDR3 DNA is TGTGCCAGCCGGGCCGCCCTCAACTACGAGCAGTACTTC. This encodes CASRAALNYEQYF.